This entry features one T cell receptor beta chain sequence. Its specificity is unknown. This specimen comes from a study of long-term antiretroviral therapy in people with HIV. Across the study: The 2015 immediate-ART recommendation came about a decade after the earliest samples. General observations from the study: In the period from the mid-2000s to the late 2010s, blood was collected, possibly under older ART regimens. Investigators report no available data on ART adherence, viral resistance or therapy changes.

Participants living with HIV all received treatment in the United States. Germline CDR1 is MNHEY and CDR2 is SVGAGI. The CDR3 consists of 14 residues. Trimming took 2 bases from V and 2 from J, leaving 6 bases between them. Assay version v3.0 of immunoSEQ was used, and it was run at survey level. Clones were read by immunoSEQ multiplex PCR, and TCRdb kept only the in-frame ones, dropping some. The table includes 36,000 or so clones, over 70% detected once. The chain employs TRBV6-5 and TRBJ1-4; D is unresolved. This TCR came from a man aged 18 to 29 with HIV. The sequenced sample was unsorted PBMCs, obtained 0.6 years after starting antiretroviral therapy. The CDR3 DNA reads as TGTGCCAGCAGTTACGAGTCCACTAATGAAAAACTGTTTTTT. Translated: CASSYESTNEKLFF.